A single TCR beta chain is shown here with its context. This entry belongs to a study of shared clonotypes between healthy human individuals. The wider study: Donors were a couple of women and three men aged 18 to 49. Each donor had three CD4 naive, three CD4 memory, two CD8 naive and one CD8 memory plate.

Trimming pared 6 bases from V and 0 bases from J, leaving 18 bases between. CDR1 and CDR2 (germline): WSHSY, SAAADI. The CDR3 has 17 amino acids. Each cell subset's genomic DNA was divided evenly among several immunoSEQ plates. Sequencing used immunoSEQ multiplex PCR; TCRdb keeps in-frame clones, though not all of them. Of around 2.3 million clones listed, under 97% were seen once; the top ten hold roughly 0.13%. The origin of this receptor is a man aged 18 to 35 in good health. The V gene is TRBV10-2, the J gene TRBJ2-1; D may be TRBD1 (6 bases). The sample consisted of naive CD4+ T cells sorted from blood. Subset of the sample: CD45RA+ positively selected. For the CDR3, the DNA is TGCGCCAGCAGATCCCCCGGACAGCCGAGCTCCTACAATGAGCAGTTCTTC. Amino acid sequence: CASRSPGQPSSYNEQFF.